The rows below give T cell receptor beta chains drawn from one sample of a study of T-cell reconstitution after alpha-beta-depleted transplantation in children. TCRdb analysed the PCR reads with MiXCR anew, one entry per CDR3 protein. The top ten hold approximately 1% of the sample, which has some 600,000 distinct CDR3 sequences, around 17% seen once. Sequencing was performed on PBMCs from the stem cell graft donor, taken from the stem cell graft. The source of these receptors is a human donor who donated a stem cell graft to a child with acute myeloid leukemia. Both conserved end residues are part of each CDR3. D genes are given only for firm matches. Only part of the rows carry a size: once, few, many, or a class if the clone is expanded.

v_call	clone_size	d_call	j_call	cdr3_nt	cdr3_aa
TRBV20-1	many	TRBD1	TRBJ1-6	TGCAGTGCCACGCTAACAGGGGAGTATTCACCCCTCCACTTT	CSATLTGEYSPLHF
TRBV5-1	NA	NA	TRBJ1-2	TGCGCCAGCAGCTTGGAACCCTTGTACGGCTACACCTTC	CASSLEPLYGYTF
TRBV5-5	NA	NA	TRBJ1-4	TGTGCCAGCAGCTTGTCCCAAGGGGGGGAACTGTTTTTT	CASSLSQGGELFF
TRBV29-1	many	NA	TRBJ1-4	TGCAGCGTTGCGGCGGGAGAAAAACTGTTTTTT	CSVAAGEKLFF
TRBV12-3/TRBV12-4	many	TRBD1	TRBJ2-2	TGTGCCAGCAGTCAGCTCGCGACAGGGACGATGTTTTTT	CASSQLATGTMFF
TRBV5-1	NA	NA	TRBJ2-3	TGCGCCAGCGAGGGGGGAAGCACAGATACGCAGTATTTT	CASEGGSTDTQYF
TRBV4-3	NA	TRBD1	TRBJ2-1	TGCGCCAGCAGCCAGGGACAGGGTTTTTACAATGAGCAGTTCTTC	CASSQGQGFYNEQFF
TRBV15	few	TRBD1	TRBJ1-5	TGTGCCACCAGCGGGACAGTAGGGCTTAATCAGCCCCAGCATTTT	CATSGTVGLNQPQHF
TRBV25-1	many	NA	TRBJ2-3	TGTGCCAGCAGTGAATATCTCACAGATACGCAGTATTTT	CASSEYLTDTQYF
TRBV7-2	many	NA	TRBJ2-1	TGTGCCAGCAGCCAGACGATAGATGAGCAGTTCTTC	CASSQTIDEQFF
TRBV15	many	NA	TRBJ2-3	TGTGCCACCAGCGTTTTCCCGGATTCGAAAGATACGCAGTATTTT	CATSVFPDSKDTQYF
TRBV29-1	NA	NA	TRBJ1-1	TGCAGCGGGGCGATTATGAACACTGAAGCTTTCTTT	CSGAIMNTEAFF
TRBV5-1	many	NA	TRBJ2-6	TGTGCCAGCAGCTTAGGCAGCTCTGGGGCCAACGTCCTGACTTTC	CASSLGSSGANVLTF
TRBV4-1	NA	NA	TRBJ2-5	TGCGCCAGCAGCCAAGCCCCCGACTTCCAAGAGACCCAGTACTTC	CASSQAPDFQETQYF
TRBV7-6	many	NA	TRBJ2-7	TGTGCCAGCAGCTTAGGCCAGGGAGAATGGGAGCAGTACTTC	CASSLGQGEWEQYF
TRBV15	few	TRBD1	TRBJ1-4	TGTGCCACCAGCAATTTGGGACAGGGTTCGGAAAAACTGTTTTTT	CATSNLGQGSEKLFF
TRBV20-1	many	TRBD1	TRBJ2-3	TGCAGTGCTGAATCCGGGACAGGGTCATCAGATACGCAGTATTTT	CSAESGTGSSDTQYF
TRBV20-1	few	TRBD2	TRBJ2-7	TGCAGTGTGCTGAGAGCGGGGGGCCGTTTGGAGCAGTACTTC	CSVLRAGGRLEQYF
TRBV3-1	few	TRBD2	TRBJ2-3	TGTGCCAGCAGCCAAGAAGCGGGACTATCCACAGATACGCAGTATTTT	CASSQEAGLSTDTQYF
TRBV28	few	NA	TRBJ1-1	TGTGCCAGCAGCCTTGCCTACAGCCACGACACTGAAGCTTTCTTT	CASSLAYSHDTEAFF
TRBV4-3	few	NA	TRBJ2-5	TGCGCCAGCAGTAGAGAGGGGTTGAGGGAGACCCAGTACTTC	CASSREGLRETQYF
TRBV20-1	few	NA	TRBJ2-7	TGCAGTGCTAGAGGGCATCTGGGTGAGGGCTACGAGCAGTACTTC	CSARGHLGEGYEQYF
TRBV12-3/TRBV12-4	many	NA	TRBJ2-5	TGTGCCAGCTCCCTGAGACTCCAAGAGACCCAGTACTTC	CASSLRLQETQYF
TRBV7-2	many	NA	TRBJ2-3	TGTGCCAGCAGCTTATACCCTCGGGATACGCAGTATTTT	CASSLYPRDTQYF
TRBV7-9	many	TRBD2	TRBJ2-5	TGTGCCAGCAGCTTGGCCGGGACTAGCGGTAGGACCCAGTACTTC	CASSLAGTSGRTQYF
TRBV4-2	NA	TRBD2	TRBJ2-1	TGTGCCAGGGGCCCCCGGGGGGGCCCCTACAATGAGCAGTTCTTC	CARGPRGGPYNEQFF